This TCR beta chain emerged from a study of shared clonotypes between healthy human individuals. At the level of the study: Three CD4 naive, three CD4 memory, two CD8 naive and one CD8 memory plate were used per donor.

Deletions cut 6 bases from V and 4 bases from J, with 13 bases between. Germline-derived CDR1 and CDR2 are MNHNS and SASEGT. This CDR3 comprises 13 residues. Details on this clone: Its antigen is as yet unknown.

Positively selected for CCR7, the CD45RO-negative cells used as naive CD8 cells excluded terminally differentiated effector memory CD45RA+ cells. Several immunoSEQ 96-well plates shared each subset's DNA, each plate a replicate. Replicate PCRs run on sorted subsets employed 150 to 250 ng DNA, around 27,000 T cell genomes. Clones were sequenced by immunoSEQ multiplex PCR, and TCRdb holds only the in-frame ones, with some missing. Here the sample spans hundreds of thousands of clones, 85% to 95% being singletons. Study-wide results and caveats: Non-shared clonotypes had lower generation probabilities than clonotypes shared by all four sorted-subset donors.

The gene calls are TRBV6-1 and TRBJ2-7, with a weak D call TRBD1 (5 bases). The sequencing input was naive CD8+ T cells sorted from blood. This receptor was taken from a young man in good health. The DNA of the CDR3 is TGTGCCAGCAGGCACACAGGAATGTACGAGCAGTACTTC. The encoded protein is CASRHTGMYEQYF.